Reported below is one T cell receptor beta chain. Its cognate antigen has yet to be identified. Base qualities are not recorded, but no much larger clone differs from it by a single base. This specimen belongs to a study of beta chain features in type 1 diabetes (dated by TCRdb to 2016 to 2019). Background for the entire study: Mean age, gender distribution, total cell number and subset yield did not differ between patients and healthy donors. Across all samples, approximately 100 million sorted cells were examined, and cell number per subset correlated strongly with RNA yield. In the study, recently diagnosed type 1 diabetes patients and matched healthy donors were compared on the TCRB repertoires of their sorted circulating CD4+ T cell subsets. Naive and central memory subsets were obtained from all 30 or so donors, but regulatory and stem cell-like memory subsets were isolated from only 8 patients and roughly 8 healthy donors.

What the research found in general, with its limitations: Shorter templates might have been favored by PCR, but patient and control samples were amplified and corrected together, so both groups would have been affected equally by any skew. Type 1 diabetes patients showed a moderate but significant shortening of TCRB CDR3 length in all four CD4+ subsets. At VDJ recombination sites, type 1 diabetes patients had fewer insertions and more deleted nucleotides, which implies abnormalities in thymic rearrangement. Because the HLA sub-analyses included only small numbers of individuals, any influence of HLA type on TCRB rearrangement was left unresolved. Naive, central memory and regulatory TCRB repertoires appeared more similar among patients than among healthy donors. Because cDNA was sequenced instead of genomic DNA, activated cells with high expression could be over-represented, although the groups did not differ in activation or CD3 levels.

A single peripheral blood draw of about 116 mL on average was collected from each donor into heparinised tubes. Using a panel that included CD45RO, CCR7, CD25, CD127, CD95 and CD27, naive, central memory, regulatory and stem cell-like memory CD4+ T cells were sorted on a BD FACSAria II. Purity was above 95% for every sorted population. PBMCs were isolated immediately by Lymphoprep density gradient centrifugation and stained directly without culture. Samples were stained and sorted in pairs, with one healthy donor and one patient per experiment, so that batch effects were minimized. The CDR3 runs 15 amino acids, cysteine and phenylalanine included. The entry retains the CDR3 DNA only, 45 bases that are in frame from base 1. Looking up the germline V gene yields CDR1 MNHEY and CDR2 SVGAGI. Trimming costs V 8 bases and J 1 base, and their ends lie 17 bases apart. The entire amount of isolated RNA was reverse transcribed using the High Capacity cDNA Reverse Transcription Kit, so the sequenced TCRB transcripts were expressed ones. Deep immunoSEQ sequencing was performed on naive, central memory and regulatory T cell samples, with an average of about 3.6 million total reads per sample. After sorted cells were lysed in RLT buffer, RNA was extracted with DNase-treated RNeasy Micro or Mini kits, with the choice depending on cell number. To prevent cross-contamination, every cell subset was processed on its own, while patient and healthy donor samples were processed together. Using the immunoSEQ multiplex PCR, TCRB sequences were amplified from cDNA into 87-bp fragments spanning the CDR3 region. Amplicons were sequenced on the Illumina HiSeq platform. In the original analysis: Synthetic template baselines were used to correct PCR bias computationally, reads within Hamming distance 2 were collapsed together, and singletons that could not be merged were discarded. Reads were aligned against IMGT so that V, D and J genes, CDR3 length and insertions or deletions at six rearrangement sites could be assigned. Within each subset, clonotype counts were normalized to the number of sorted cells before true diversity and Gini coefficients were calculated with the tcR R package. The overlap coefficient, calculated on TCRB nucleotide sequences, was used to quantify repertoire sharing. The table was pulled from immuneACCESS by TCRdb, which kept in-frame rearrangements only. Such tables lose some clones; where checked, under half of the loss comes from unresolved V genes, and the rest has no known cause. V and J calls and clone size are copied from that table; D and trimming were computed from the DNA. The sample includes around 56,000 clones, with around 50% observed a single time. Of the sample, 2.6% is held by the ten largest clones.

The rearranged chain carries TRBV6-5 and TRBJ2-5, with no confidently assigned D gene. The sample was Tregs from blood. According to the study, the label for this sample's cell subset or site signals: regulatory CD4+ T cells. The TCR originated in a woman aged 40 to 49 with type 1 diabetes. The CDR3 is CASSSPRLLQETQYF. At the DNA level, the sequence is TGTGCCAGCTCCTCCCCCAGACTCCTCCAAGAGACCCAGTACTTC.